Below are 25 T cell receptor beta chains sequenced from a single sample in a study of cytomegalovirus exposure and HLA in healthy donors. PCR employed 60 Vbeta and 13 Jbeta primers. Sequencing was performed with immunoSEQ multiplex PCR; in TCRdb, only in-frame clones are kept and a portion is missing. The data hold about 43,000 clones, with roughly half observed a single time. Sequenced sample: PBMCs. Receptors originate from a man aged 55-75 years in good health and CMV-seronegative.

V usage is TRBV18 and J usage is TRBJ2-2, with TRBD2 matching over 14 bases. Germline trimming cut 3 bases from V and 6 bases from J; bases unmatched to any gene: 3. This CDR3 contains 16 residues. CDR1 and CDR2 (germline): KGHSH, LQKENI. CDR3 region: CASSPWGLAGAGELFF. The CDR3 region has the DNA TGTGCCAGCTCACCGTGGGGACTAGCGGGAGCCGGGGAGCTGTTTTTT.

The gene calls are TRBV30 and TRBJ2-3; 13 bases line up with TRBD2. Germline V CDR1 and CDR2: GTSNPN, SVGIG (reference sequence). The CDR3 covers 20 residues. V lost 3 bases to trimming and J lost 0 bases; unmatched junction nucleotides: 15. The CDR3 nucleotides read TGTGCCTGGAGCGCTTGGACTAGCGGGAGCTGGGAGGGTAGCACAGATACGCAGTATTTT. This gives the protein CAWSAWTSGSWEGSTDTQYF.

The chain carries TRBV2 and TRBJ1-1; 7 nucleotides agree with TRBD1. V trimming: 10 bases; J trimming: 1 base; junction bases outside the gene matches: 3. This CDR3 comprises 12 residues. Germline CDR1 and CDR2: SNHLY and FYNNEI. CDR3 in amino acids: CATGDRNTEAFF. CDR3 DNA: TGTGCCACCGGGGACAGGAACACTGAAGCTTTCTTT.

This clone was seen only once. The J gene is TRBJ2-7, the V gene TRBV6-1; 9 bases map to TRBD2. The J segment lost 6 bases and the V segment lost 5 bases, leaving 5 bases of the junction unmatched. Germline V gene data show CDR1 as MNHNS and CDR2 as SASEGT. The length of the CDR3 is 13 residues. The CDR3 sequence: CASSMGLASEQYF. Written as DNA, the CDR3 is TGTGCCAGCAGTATGGGACTAGCTAGCGAGCAGTACTTC.

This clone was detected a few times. The CDR3 loop is CAWSVRWEGMGGNNEQFF. The CDR3 nucleotides read TGTGCCTGGAGTGTACGCTGGGAGGGAATGGGGGGAAACAATGAGCAGTTCTTC. The chain is built from TRBV30 and TRBJ2-1; 7 bases agree with TRBD2. V trimming: 0 bases; J trimming: 5 bases; junction bases outside the gene matches: 16. Germline lookup yields CDR1 GTSNPN and CDR2 SVGIG (reference sequence). The CDR3 has 18 amino acids.

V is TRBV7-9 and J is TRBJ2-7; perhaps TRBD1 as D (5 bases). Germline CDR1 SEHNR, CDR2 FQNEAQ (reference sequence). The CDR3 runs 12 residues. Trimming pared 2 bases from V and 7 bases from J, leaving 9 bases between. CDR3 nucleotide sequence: TGTGCCAGCAGCTTATCCAGGGATGAGCAGTACTTC. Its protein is CASSLSRDEQYF.

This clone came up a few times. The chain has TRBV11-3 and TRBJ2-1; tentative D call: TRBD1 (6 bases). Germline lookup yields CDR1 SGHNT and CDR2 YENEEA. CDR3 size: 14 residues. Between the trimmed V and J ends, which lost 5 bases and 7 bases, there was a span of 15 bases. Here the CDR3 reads CASSTYRDKNEQFF. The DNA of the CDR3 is TGTGCCAGCAGCACCTACCGGGACAAAAATGAGCAGTTCTTC.

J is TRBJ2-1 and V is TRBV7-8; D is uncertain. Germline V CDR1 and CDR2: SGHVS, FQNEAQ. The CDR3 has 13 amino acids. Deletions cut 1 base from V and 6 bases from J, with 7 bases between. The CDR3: CASSLGPLNEQFF. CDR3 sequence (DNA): TGTGCCAGCAGCTTAGGGCCGCTCAATGAGCAGTTCTTC.

This CDR3 is CASSVGRGQPQHF. The DNA for the CDR3 is TGTGCCAGCAGTGTAGGCAGGGGTCAGCCCCAGCATTTT. The V and J genes are TRBV2 and TRBJ1-5, with D perhaps matching TRBD1 (6 bases). The length of the CDR3 is 13 residues. Trimming removed 4 bases from V and 6 bases from J, with 10 bases in between. Germline assignment: CDR1 SNHLY and CDR2 FYNNEI.

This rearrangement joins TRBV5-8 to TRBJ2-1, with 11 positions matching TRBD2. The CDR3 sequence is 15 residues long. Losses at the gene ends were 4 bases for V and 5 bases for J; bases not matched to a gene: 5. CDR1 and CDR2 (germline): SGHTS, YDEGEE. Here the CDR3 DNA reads TGTGCCAGCAGCCTGGGGACTAGCGGCAACAATGAGCAGTTCTTC. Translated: CASSLGTSGNNEQFF.

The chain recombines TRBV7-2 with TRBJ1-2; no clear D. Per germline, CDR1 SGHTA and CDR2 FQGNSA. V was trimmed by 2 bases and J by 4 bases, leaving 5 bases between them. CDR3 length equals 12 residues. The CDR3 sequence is CASSLRSYGYTF. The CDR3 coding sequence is TGTGCCAGCAGCTTACGGAGCTATGGCTACACCTTC.

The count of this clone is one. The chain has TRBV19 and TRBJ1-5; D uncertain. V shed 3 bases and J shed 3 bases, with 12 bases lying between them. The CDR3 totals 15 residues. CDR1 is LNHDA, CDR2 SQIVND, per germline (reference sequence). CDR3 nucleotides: TGTGCCAGTAGTATCGGCGGAGCCTACAATCAGCCCCAGCATTTT. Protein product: CASSIGGAYNQPQHF.

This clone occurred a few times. The CDR3 coding sequence is TGTGCCAGCAGCCAAGGAGGCTACGAGCAGTACTTC. Translated, it gives CASSQGGYEQYF. The rearrangement uses TRBV6-5 and TRBJ2-7; possibly TRBD2 for D (5 bases). Germline V gene data show CDR1 as MNHEY and CDR2 as SVGAGI. V was pared by 6 bases and J by 3 bases, with 9 bases between. This CDR3 has 12 residues.

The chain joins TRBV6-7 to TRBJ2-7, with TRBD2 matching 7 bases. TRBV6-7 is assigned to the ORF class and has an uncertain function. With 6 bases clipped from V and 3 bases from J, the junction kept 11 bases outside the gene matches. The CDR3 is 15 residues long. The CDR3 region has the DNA TGTGCCAGCAGCGTGCCGGAGACTAGCATCTACGAGCAGTACTTC. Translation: CASSVPETSIYEQYF.

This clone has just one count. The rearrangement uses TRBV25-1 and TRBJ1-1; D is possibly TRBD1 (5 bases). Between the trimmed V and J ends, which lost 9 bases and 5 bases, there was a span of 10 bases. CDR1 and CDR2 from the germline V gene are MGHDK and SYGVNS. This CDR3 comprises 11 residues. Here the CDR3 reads CARDKVTEAFF. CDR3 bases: TGTGCCAGGGACAAGGTGACTGAAGCTTTCTTT.

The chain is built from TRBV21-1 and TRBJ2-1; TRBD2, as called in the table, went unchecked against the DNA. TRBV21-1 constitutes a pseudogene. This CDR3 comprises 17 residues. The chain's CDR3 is CASSKDWGRWAYNEQFF. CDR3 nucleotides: TGTGCCAGCAGCAAAGATTGGGGGAGGTGGGCCTACAATGAGCAGTTCTTC.

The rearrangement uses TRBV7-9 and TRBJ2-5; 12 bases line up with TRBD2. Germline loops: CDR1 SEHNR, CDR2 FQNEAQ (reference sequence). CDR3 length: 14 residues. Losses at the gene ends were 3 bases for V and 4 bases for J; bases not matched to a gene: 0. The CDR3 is CASSLTSGRETQYF. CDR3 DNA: TGTGCCAGCAGCTTGACTAGCGGGAGAGAGACCCAGTACTTC.

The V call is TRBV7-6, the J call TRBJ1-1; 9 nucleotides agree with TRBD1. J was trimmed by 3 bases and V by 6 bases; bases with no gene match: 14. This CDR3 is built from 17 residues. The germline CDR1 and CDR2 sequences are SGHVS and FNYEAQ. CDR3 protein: CASSTVDHRGPYTEAFF. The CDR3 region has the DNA TGTGCCAGCAGTACAGTAGACCACAGGGGGCCTTACACTGAAGCTTTCTTT.

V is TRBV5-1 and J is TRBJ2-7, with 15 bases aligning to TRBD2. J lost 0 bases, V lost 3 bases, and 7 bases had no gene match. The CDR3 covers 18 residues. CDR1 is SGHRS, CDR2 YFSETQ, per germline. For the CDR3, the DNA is TGCGCCAGCAGCTCTGGGACTAGCGGGAGGCAAGGCTCCTACGAGCAGTACTTC. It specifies CASSSGTSGRQGSYEQYF.

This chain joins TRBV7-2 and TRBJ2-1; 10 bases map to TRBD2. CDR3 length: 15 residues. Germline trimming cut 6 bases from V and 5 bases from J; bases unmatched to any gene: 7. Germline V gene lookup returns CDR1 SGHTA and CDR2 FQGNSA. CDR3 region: CASRRGTSANNEQFF. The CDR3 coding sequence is TGTGCCAGCAGAAGGGGGACTAGCGCAAACAATGAGCAGTTCTTC. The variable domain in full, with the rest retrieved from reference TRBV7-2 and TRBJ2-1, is GAGVSQSPSNKVTEKGKDVELRCDPISGHTALYWYRQSLGQGLEFLIYFQGNSAPDKSGLPSDRFSAERTGGSVSTLTIQRTQQEDSAVYLCASRRGTSANNEQFFGPGTRLTVL.

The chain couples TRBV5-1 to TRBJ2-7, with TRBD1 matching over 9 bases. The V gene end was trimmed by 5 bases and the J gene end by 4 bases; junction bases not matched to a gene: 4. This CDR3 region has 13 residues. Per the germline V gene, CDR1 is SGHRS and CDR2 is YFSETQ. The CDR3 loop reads CASRGTGRYEQYF. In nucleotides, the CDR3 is TGCGCCAGCAGGGGGACAGGGCGGTACGAGCAGTACTTC.

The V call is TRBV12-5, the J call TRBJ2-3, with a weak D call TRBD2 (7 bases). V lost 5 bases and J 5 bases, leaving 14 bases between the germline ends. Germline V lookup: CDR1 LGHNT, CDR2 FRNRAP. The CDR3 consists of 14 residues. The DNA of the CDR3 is TGTGCTAGTGGTCGGGCGGGGGCGGGAGATACGCAGTATTTT. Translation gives CASGRAGAGDTQYF.

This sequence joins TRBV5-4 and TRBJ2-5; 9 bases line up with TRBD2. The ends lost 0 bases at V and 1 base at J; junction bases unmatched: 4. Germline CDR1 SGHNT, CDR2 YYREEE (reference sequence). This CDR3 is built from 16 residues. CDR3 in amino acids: CASSLVAGGPQETQYF. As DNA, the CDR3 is TGTGCCAGCAGCTTGGTTGCGGGAGGGCCCCAAGAGACCCAGTACTTC. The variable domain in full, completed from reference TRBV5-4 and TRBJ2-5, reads ETGVTQSPTHLIKTRGQQVTLRCSSQSGHNTVSWYQQALGQGPQFIFQYYREEENGRGNFPPRFSGLQFPNYSSELNVNALELDDSALYLCASSLVAGGPQETQYFGPGTRLLVL.

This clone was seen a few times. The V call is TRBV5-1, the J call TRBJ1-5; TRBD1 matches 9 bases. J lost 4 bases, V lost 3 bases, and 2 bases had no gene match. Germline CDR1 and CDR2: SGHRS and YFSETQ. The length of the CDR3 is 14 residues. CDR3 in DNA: TGCGCCAGCAGCTCCGGGACAGGGAATCAGCCCCAGCATTTT. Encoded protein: CASSSGTGNQPQHF.

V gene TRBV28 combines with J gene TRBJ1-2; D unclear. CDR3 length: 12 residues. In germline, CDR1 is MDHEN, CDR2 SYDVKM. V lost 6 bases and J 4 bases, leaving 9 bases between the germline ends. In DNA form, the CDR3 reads TGTGCCAGCAGGGAGTCCGGCTATGGCTACACCTTC. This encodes CASRESGYGYTF.